Shown below are 27 T cell receptor beta chains from a single sample sequenced in a study of siplizumab effects on memory and regulatory T cells. The repertoire was sequenced with immunoSEQ multiplex PCR; TCRdb's copy has only in-frame clones and lacks some. This table has 65,000 to 85,000 clones, 93% appearing once. Sequenced sample: CD8+ T cells sorted from blood. The receptors derive from a human donor in good health.

The chain joins TRBV9 to TRBJ2-7; TRBD2 matches at 9 bases. This CDR3 comprises 15 residues. The ends lost 4 bases at V and 4 bases at J; junction bases unmatched: 9. In germline, CDR1 is SGDLS, CDR2 YYNGEE. The CDR3 coding sequence is TGTGCCAGCAGCACCGGTAGCGGGGGAGGGTACGAGCAGTACTTC. This sequence encodes CASSTGSGGGYEQYF.

The V call is TRBV7-2, the J call TRBJ1-1; D not certain. V lost 1 base, J lost 8 bases, and 8 bases lay in between. Germline V gene sequence: CDR1 SGHTA, CDR2 FQGNSA. The CDR3 spans 12 residues. This chain's CDR3 is CASSLGVSEAFF. In DNA form, the CDR3 reads TGTGCCAGCAGCTTAGGGGTTTCGGAAGCTTTCTTT.

The chain combines TRBV19 with TRBJ1-5; 10 bases map to TRBD1. There are 16 residues in the CDR3. V shed 7 bases, J shed 1 base, and the junction held 7 bases outside the gene matches. Germline V gives CDR1 LNHDA, CDR2 SQIVND (reference sequence). DNA of the CDR3: TGTGCCAGTAAAGTGACAGGGGGCGGGAGCAATCAGCCCCAGCATTTT. Amino acids: CASKVTGGGSNQPQHF.

This chain connects TRBV9 to TRBJ2-2; D is unresolved. V was clipped by 3 bases and J by 5 bases, with 8 bases between them. Germline V gene sequence: CDR1 SGDLS, CDR2 YYNGEE. The CDR3 runs to 13 residues. As DNA, the CDR3 is TGTGCCAGCAGCGCCCCTAGGACCGGGGAGCTGTTTTTT. This gives the protein CASSAPRTGELFF.

In its sample, this clone was seen a few times. The V call is TRBV7-9, the J call TRBJ1-5; no reliable D call. V lost 1 base, J lost 9 bases, and 7 bases lay in between. CDR1 and CDR2 (germline): SEHNR, FQNEAQ (reference sequence). The CDR3 contains 12 residues. CDR3 bases: TGTGCCAGCAGCTTAGATAGCGCGCCCCAGCATTTT. The encoded protein is CASSLDSAPQHF.

The chain links TRBV28 to TRBJ1-5; TRBD1 might be the D (5 bases). Trimming pared 5 bases from V and 5 bases from J, leaving 16 bases between. In germline, CDR1 is MDHEN, CDR2 SYDVKM. CDR3 length: 15 amino acids. CDR3 sequence: CASSPRGGVDQPQHF. The CDR3 region has the DNA TGTGCCAGCAGTCCCCGCGGGGGAGTTGATCAGCCCCAGCATTTT.

The rearrangement links TRBV2 to TRBJ1-1; a weak D match, TRBD1 (5 bases). Germline V gives CDR1 SNHLY, CDR2 FYNNEI. Trimming shortened V by 5 bases and J by 7 bases, and 11 bases separated the two germline ends. The CDR3 loop spans 12 amino acids. The CDR3, as DNA: TGTGCCAGCAGTCCCTGGGGCGGTGAAGCTTTCTTT. Translated: CASSPWGGEAFF.

The gene calls are TRBV7-3 and TRBJ2-5; 7 bases fit TRBD2. CDR1 is SGHTA, CDR2 FQGTGA, per germline. This CDR3 is 16 amino acids long. V dropped 1 base and J dropped 2; count of bases not matched to a gene: 7. CDR3 nucleotide sequence: TGTGCCAGCAGCTTAAACCCTGGGCGGGGGCAAGAGACCCAGTACTTC. It codes for CASSLNPGRGQETQYF. Supplemented by reference TRBV7-3 and TRBJ2-5, the full variable domain reads GAGVSQTPSNKVTEKGKYVELRCDPISGHTALYWYRQSLGQGPEFLIYFQGTGAADDSGLPNDRFFAVRPEGSVSTLKIQRTERGDSAVYLCASSLNPGRGQETQYFGPGTRLLVL.

The chain combines TRBV5-6 with TRBJ2-7; 7 bases align to TRBD1. The CDR3 covers 13 residues. Germline CDR1 is SGHDT and CDR2 is YYEEEE. The V gene end was trimmed by 2 bases and the J gene end by 4 bases; junction bases not matched to a gene: 3. The CDR3 here is CASSFSQGYEQYF. The DNA for the CDR3 is TGTGCCAGCAGCTTCTCACAGGGGTACGAGCAGTACTTC.

The chain couples TRBV7-9 to TRBJ2-5, with 8 bases that match TRBD2. The CDR3 contains 15 residues. The ends lost 5 bases at V and 5 bases at J; junction bases unmatched: 10. Germline lookup yields CDR1 SEHNR and CDR2 FQNEAQ (reference sequence). The DNA of the CDR3 is TGTGCCAGCAGCCAATCGGGACTAGTTGGCGAGACCCAGTACTTC. Translating it yields CASSQSGLVGETQYF.

The CDR3 DNA is TGTGCCAGCAGTGACAGCTCTAACTATGGCTACACCTTC. Translated: CASSDSSNYGYTF. The gene calls are TRBV6-4 and TRBJ1-2; D remains unclear. CDR1 and CDR2 (germline): MRHNA, SNTAGT. This CDR3 comprises 13 residues. Trimming removed 2 bases from V and 0 bases from J, with 4 bases in between.

The rearrangement uses TRBV5-6 and TRBJ2-3; D remains ambiguous. The germline V and J ends were trimmed by 0 bases and 2 bases, with 7 bases remaining between them. This CDR3 has 14 amino acids. Per the germline V gene, CDR1 is SGHDT and CDR2 is YYEEEE. Here the CDR3 reads CASSLAADTDTQYF. In DNA, the CDR3 is TGTGCCAGCAGCTTGGCGGCGGACACAGATACGCAGTATTTT.

This sequence joins TRBV2 and TRBJ2-7, with D hard to call. Trimming pared 3 bases from V and 4 bases from J, leaving 7 bases between. Germline assignment: CDR1 SNHLY and CDR2 FYNNEI. This CDR3 contains 12 residues. CDR3 sequence reads: CASSEGIYEQYF. The DNA of the CDR3 is TGTGCCAGCAGTGAGGGGATTTACGAGCAGTACTTC.

The CDR3 reads CASSRLLAGAHTGELFF. The CDR3 DNA sequence: TGTGCCAGCAGCCGACTACTAGCGGGGGCTCACACCGGGGAGCTGTTTTTT. The V call is TRBV11-1, the J call TRBJ2-2; 11 nucleotides match TRBD2. In germline, CDR1 is SGHAT, CDR2 FQDESV (reference sequence). Germline trimming cut 5 bases from V and 3 bases from J; bases unmatched to any gene: 8. The CDR3 is 17 amino acids.

The chain employs TRBV19 and TRBJ1-1; D perhaps matches TRBD1 (6 bases). Trimming stripped 3 bases from V and 4 bases from J, with 12 bases between. The length of the CDR3 is 14 residues. CDR1 is LNHDA and CDR2 is SQIVND in the germline V gene (reference sequence). DNA of the CDR3: TGTGCCAGTAGTATTGGCAGGGGAGGCACTGAAGCTTTCTTT. As protein: CASSIGRGGTEAFF.

This clone was seen only once. J is TRBJ1-1 and V is TRBV5-4; no reliable D call. The CDR3 spans 13 residues. V dropped 0 bases and J dropped 4 bases, with 7 bases sitting between them. The germline V gene has CDR1 SGHNT and CDR2 YYREEE (reference sequence). The CDR3: CASSLGGSTEAFF. The CDR3 DNA follows: TGTGCCAGCAGCTTGGGGGGAAGCACTGAAGCTTTCTTT.

The V call is TRBV29-1, the J call TRBJ1-2, with 10 bases aligning to TRBD1. V lost 5 bases and J lost 6; bases outside the gene matches: 9. Germline V gives CDR1 SQVTM, CDR2 ANQGSEA. There are 14 residues in the CDR3. The CDR3 spells CSVSGTGVQHGYTF. As DNA, the CDR3 is TGCAGCGTTTCCGGGACAGGGGTGCAGCATGGCTACACCTTC. The full variable domain, rest sourced from reference TRBV29-1 and TRBJ1-2, is SAVISQKPSRDICQRGTSLTIQCQVDSQVTMMFWYRQQPGQSLTLIATANQGSEATYESGFVIDKFPISRPNLTFSTLTVSNMSPEDSSIYLCSVSGTGVQHGYTFGSGTRLTVV.

This clone was counted between two and nine times. The CDR3 DNA is TGTGCCAGCAGCGGGTTCGGGGAGCAGTACTTC. It specifies CASSGFGEQYF. The gene calls are TRBV11-1 and TRBJ2-7, with D unresolved. V lost 5 bases to trimming and J lost 7 bases, with 9 bases between them. Germline V lookup: CDR1 SGHAT, CDR2 FQDESV (reference sequence). This CDR3 region has 11 residues.

In nucleotides, the CDR3 is TGTGCCAGCAGCCCCATGAACACTGAAGCTTTCTTT. The encoded protein is CASSPMNTEAFF. The V call is TRBV28, the J call TRBJ1-1; the D is unclear. The V gene's germline CDR1 is MDHEN and CDR2 SYDVKM. Trimming removed 6 bases at V and 0 bases at J, with 5 bases between. This CDR3 comprises 12 residues.

V and J are TRBV9 and TRBJ1-1; D gene ambiguous. V dropped 3 bases and J dropped 0 bases, with 9 bases sitting between them. The germline gives CDR1 SGDLS, CDR2 YYNGEE. The length of the CDR3 is 14 residues. The CDR3, as DNA: TGTGCCAGCAGCGCCCTGTCAGTGAACACTGAAGCTTTCTTT. It translates to CASSALSVNTEAFF.

This clone came up once. This sequence joins TRBV4-2 and TRBJ2-7, with D uncertain. CDR3 size: 15 residues. Germline assignment: CDR1 LGHNA and CDR2 YNFKEQ. The germline V and J ends were trimmed by 6 bases and 2 bases, with 17 bases remaining between them. Written as DNA, the CDR3 is TGTGCCAGCAGTCAGCGTGGGTCCTCAACCTACGAGCAGTACTTC. It codes for CASSQRGSSTYEQYF.

CDR3: CASSFGATGELFF. DNA for the CDR3: TGTGCCAGCAGCTTTGGAGCTACCGGGGAGCTGTTTTTT. This chain uses TRBV7-9 with TRBJ2-2; no clear D. The CDR3 covers 13 residues. The ends were cut back, 3 bases at V and 5 bases at J, with 7 bases in the middle. CDR1 is SEHNR, CDR2 FQNEAQ, per germline (reference sequence).

This chain links TRBV27 with TRBJ2-3; tentatively, D is TRBD1 (5 bases). There are 15 residues in the CDR3. V was pared by 4 bases and J by 2 bases, with 13 bases between. Germline CDR1 MNHEY, CDR2 SMNVEV (reference sequence). CDR3 region: CASSSTGLFTDTQYF. The CDR3, as DNA: TGTGCCAGCAGTTCAACAGGTCTCTTCACAGATACGCAGTATTTT.

The V call is TRBV5-6, the J call TRBJ2-7; 8 positions agree with TRBD1. Germline CDR1 is SGHDT and CDR2 is YYEEEE. J gave up 5 bases and V 1 base, and 5 bases lay outside the gene matches. The CDR3 is 14 amino acids. CDR3: CASSLWQGADEQYF. The CDR3 DNA reads TGTGCCAGCAGCTTGTGGCAGGGGGCCGACGAGCAGTACTTC. Variable domain in full (rest from reference TRBV5-6 and TRBJ2-7): DAGVTQSPTHLIKTRGQQVTLRCSPKSGHDTVSWYQQALGQGPQFIFQYYEEEERQRGNFPDRFSGHQFPNYSSELNVNALLLGDSALYLCASSLWQGADEQYFGPGTRLTVT.

This chain links TRBV7-6 with TRBJ1-1; 7 bases match TRBD1. This CDR3 is 14 amino acids long. Germline lookup yields CDR1 SGHVS and CDR2 FNYEAQ. V dropped 5 bases and J dropped 2; count of bases not matched to a gene: 5. CDR3 nucleotide sequence: TGTGCCAGCAGCGAGACAGGGTTTAACACTGAAGCTTTCTTT. Its protein product is CASSETGFNTEAFF.

The V and J genes are TRBV7-6 and TRBJ2-3, with D possibly being TRBD1 (6 bases). The CDR3 consists of 17 residues. Germline CDR1 SGHVS, CDR2 FNYEAQ. V was clipped by 6 bases and J by 1 base, with 20 bases between them. The DNA of the CDR3 is TGTGCCAGCAGTCACCCTTTACAGGGATGGGGCACAGATACGCAGTATTTT. Its translation: CASSHPLQGWGTDTQYF.

The chain couples TRBV4-2 to TRBJ2-1, with 8 bases that match TRBD2. Germline loops: CDR1 LGHNA, CDR2 YNFKEQ. V trimming: 0 bases; J trimming: 9 bases; junction bases outside the gene matches: 10. The CDR3 runs to 16 residues. The CDR3 bases are TGTGCCAGCAGCCAAGATAGGGCTAGCGGGCTGGGTGAGCAGTTCTTC. Its protein product is CASSQDRASGLGEQFF.